A single sample is the source of the 8 T cell receptor beta chains below, sequenced in a study of T cells in Graves' hyperthyroidism and ophthalmopathy. From RNA transcripts, TCR beta CDR3 regions were amplified. Primed by the HTBI set, a first-round RT-PCR was run on the TCR CDR3. TCRdb called the multiplex PCR reads again in MiXCR, with one record for every CDR3 protein. The repertoire consists of a few hundred thousand distinct CDR3 sequences, with 13% to 15% occurring once and the leading ten covering around 20%. The specimen sequenced was blood. The origin of the receptors is a woman aged 55-70 years with Graves' ophthalmopathy.

This clonotype was found many times. This sequence joins TRBV28 and TRBJ1-2; the D is unclear. This CDR3 is 13 amino acids long. The germline CDR1 and CDR2 sequences are MDHEN and SYDVKM. V lost 6 bases, J lost 4 bases, and 12 bases lay in between. CDR3 nucleotide sequence: TGTGCCAGCAGCCGCCCAGGACTCTATGGCTACACCTTC. This codes for CASSRPGLYGYTF.

This clonotype appeared many times. V and J are TRBV28 and TRBJ1-4, with a weak D call TRBD1 (5 bases). The CDR3 sequence is 15 residues long. Between the trimmed V and J ends, which lost 4 bases and 2 bases, there was a span of 11 bases. Germline V lookup: CDR1 MDHEN, CDR2 SYDVKM. CDR3 region: CASSWDQYTNEKLFF. The DNA for the CDR3 is TGTGCCAGCAGTTGGGACCAGTACACTAATGAAAAACTGTTTTTT.

Worth noting for this clonotype: At one boundary the junction diverges from the germline segment, which might be a read error. The chain couples TRBV9 to TRBJ2-1; 10 nucleotides line up with TRBD2. Germline V gene lookup returns CDR1 SGDLS and CDR2 YYNGEE. This CDR3 region has 17 residues. The CDR3 spells CATSSRSGRVTYNEQFF. The CDR3 bases are TGTGCCACCAGCTCTCGAAGCGGGAGGGTAACCTACAATGAGCAGTTCTTC.

This clonotype came up many times. The chain links TRBV27 to TRBJ1-1, with 8 bases matching TRBD1. The CDR3 is made up of 15 amino acids. The V gene end was trimmed by 6 bases and the J gene end by 3 bases; junction bases not matched to a gene: 9. Germline CDR1 reads MNHEY; CDR2 reads SMNVEV (reference sequence). CDR3 DNA: TGTGCCAGCAGCTTCGGGGACAGGTGGCACACTGAAGCTTTCTTT. Translation: CASSFGDRWHTEAFF.

This clonotype appeared many times. V and J are TRBV5-1 and TRBJ2-1; TRBD1 is a possible D gene (6 bases). V was cut by 0 bases and J by 8 bases, with 12 bases left in between. The CDR3 is made up of 14 amino acids. CDR1 and CDR2 (germline): SGHRS, YFSETQ. The CDR3 region has the DNA TGCGCCAGCAGCTTGGGGACAGCGTCTGATGAGCAGTTCTTC. Its translation is CASSLGTASDEQFF.

This clonotype was observed many times. This chain uses TRBV5-1 with TRBJ2-3; a weak D match, TRBD1 (6 bases). Germline V gene sequence: CDR1 SGHRS, CDR2 YFSETQ. The V gene lost 7 bases and the J gene lost 5 bases, with 17 bases spanning the gap. CDR3 length: 14 amino acids. The CDR3 here is CASFTRGREDTQYF. The CDR3 DNA reads as TGCGCCAGCTTTACCAGGGGCCGGGAAGATACGCAGTATTTT.

This clonotype appeared many times. This sequence joins TRBV9 and TRBJ2-3; D gene unclear. Germline V gene lookup returns CDR1 SGDLS and CDR2 YYNGEE. This CDR3 spans 14 amino acids. V lost 0 bases and J lost 4, with 9 bases in between. CDR3 region: CASSVATSADTQYF. For the CDR3, the DNA is TGTGCCAGCAGCGTAGCTACGTCGGCAGATACGCAGTATTTT. Based on the CDR3 plus reference TRBV9 and TRBJ2-3, the full variable domain is DSGVTQTPKHLITATGQRVTLRCSPRSGDLSVYWYQQSLDQGLQFLIQYYNGEERAKGNILERFSAQQFPDLHSELNLSSLELGDSALYFCASSVATSADTQYFGPGTRLTVL.

There are many counts of this clonotype. V is TRBV11-2 and J is TRBJ2-5; no reliable D call. This CDR3 has 13 amino acids. The ends were cut back, 7 bases at V and 2 bases at J, with 11 bases in the middle. Germline CDR1 and CDR2: SGHAT and FQNNGV. The CDR3, as DNA: TGTGCCAGCACCTTTTTCGCGCAAGAGACCCAGTACTTC. It encodes CASTFFAQETQYF.